What follows is one T cell receptor (beta chain) and its context. The antigen remains undetermined. The CDR3 sequence is 14 residues long. Per germline, CDR1 LGHDT and CDR2 YNNKEL (reference sequence). Trimming shortened V by 0 bases and J by 5 bases, and 11 bases separated the two germline ends. TCRdb reprocessed the 5' RACE reads with MiXCR, giving one entry per CDR3 protein. The sample lists under 300,000 distinct CDR3 sequences; 8% to 10% were seen once. This specimen belongs to a study of T-cell memory formation after mild COVID-19. Study results and caveats: Memory sampled before infection contained some responding clones, suggesting cross-reactive memory joined.

Sequencing was done on a sample of PBMCs or a T cell subset sorted from them (not recorded which). The V gene is TRBV3-1, the J gene TRBJ2-7; D is unresolved. The TCR was taken from a man aged 18-30 years who had mild COVID-19 (a few samples of this study predate the infection). Cell type and time point are not known. The CDR3 DNA is TGTGCCAGCAGCCAAGAAGCCCGCGGTGACGAGCAGTACTTC. Translated, it gives CASSQEARGDEQYF.